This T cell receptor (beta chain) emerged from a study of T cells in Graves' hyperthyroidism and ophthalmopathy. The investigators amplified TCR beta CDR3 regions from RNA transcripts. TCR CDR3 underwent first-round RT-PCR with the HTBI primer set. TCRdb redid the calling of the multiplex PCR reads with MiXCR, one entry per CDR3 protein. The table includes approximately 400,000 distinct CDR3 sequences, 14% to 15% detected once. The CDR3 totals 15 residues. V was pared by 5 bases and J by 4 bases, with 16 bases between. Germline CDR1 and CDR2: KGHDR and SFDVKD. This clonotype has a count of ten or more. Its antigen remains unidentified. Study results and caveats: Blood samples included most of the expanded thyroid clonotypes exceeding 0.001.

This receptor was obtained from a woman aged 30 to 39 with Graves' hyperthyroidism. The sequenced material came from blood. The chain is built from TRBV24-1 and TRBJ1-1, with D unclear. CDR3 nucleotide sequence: TGTGCCACCAGTGGCCATGGGGTTGGAGGCACTGAAGCTTTCTTT. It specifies CATSGHGVGGTEAFF.